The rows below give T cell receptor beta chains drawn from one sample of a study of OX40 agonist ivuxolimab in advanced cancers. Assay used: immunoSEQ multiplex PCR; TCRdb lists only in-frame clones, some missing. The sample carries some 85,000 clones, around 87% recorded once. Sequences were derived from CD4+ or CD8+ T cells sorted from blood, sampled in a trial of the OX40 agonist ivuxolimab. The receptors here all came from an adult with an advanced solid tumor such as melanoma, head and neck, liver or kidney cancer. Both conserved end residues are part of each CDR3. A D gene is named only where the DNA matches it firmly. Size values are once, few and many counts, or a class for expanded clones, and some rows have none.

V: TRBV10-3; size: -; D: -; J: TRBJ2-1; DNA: TGTGCCATCAGGGCAGTTGGGGAGAATGAGCAGTTCTTC; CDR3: CAIRAVGENEQFF
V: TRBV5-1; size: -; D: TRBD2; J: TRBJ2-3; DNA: TGCGCCAGCAGCTTGGGACTAGCGGGAGGTTCAAATACGCAGTATTTT; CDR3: CASSLGLAGGSNTQYF
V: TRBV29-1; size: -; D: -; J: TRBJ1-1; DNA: TGCAGCGTTGAAGCCGGGACGGGGAACACTGAAGCTTTCTTT; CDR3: CSVEAGTGNTEAFF
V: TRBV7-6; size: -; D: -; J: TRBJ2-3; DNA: TGTGCCAGCAGCTCCAAATGGGGGCAGGTCACAGATACGCAGTATTTT; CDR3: CASSSKWGQVTDTQYF
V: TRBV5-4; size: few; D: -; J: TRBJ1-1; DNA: TGTGCCAGCAGCTTCGGGAACACTGAAGCTTTCTTT; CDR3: CASSFGNTEAFF
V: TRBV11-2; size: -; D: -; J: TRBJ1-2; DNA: TGTGCCAGCAGTACTACCGGCGGGGATCTGTTTGGTAGGATCGATGGCTACACCTTC; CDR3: CASSTTGGDLFGRIDGYTF
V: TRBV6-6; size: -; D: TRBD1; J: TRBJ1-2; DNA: TGTGCCAGCATAGGACAGGGTATTTCCTATGGCTACACCTTC; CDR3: CASIGQGISYGYTF
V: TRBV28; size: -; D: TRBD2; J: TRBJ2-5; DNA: TGTGCCAGCAGTCACGGGACTAGCGGGCAAGAGACCCAGTACTTC; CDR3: CASSHGTSGQETQYF
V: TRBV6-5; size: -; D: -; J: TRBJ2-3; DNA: TGTGCCAGCAGTTACTCGCCTAGGAGCACAGATACGCAGTATTTT; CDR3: CASSYSPRSTDTQYF
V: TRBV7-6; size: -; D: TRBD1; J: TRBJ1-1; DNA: TGTGCCAGCAGCTGGGGGACAGGGGCGGACACTGAAGCTTTCTTT; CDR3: CASSWGTGADTEAFF
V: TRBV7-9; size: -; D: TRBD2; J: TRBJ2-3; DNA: TGTGCCAGCAGCTCATCGACAGACCTAGCGGGAGAAAGCACAGATACGCAGTATTTT; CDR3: CASSSSTDLAGESTDTQYF
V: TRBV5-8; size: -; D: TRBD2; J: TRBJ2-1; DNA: TGTGCCAGCAGCTCGGCGAGGACTAGCGGGACCAATGAGCAGTTCTTC; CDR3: CASSSARTSGTNEQFF
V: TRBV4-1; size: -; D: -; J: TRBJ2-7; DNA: TGCGCCAGCAGCCCCCTCCGCGGATACGAGCAGTACTTC; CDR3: CASSPLRGYEQYF
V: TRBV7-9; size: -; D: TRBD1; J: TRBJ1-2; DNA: TGTGCCAGCAGCTTCAGGACAGGGGACAATAACTATGGCTACACCTTC; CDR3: CASSFRTGDNNYGYTF
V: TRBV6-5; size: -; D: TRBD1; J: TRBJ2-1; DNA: TGTGCCAGCAGTTCCCCCGGGGACAGGGCCTCGTTCTTC; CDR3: CASSSPGDRASFF